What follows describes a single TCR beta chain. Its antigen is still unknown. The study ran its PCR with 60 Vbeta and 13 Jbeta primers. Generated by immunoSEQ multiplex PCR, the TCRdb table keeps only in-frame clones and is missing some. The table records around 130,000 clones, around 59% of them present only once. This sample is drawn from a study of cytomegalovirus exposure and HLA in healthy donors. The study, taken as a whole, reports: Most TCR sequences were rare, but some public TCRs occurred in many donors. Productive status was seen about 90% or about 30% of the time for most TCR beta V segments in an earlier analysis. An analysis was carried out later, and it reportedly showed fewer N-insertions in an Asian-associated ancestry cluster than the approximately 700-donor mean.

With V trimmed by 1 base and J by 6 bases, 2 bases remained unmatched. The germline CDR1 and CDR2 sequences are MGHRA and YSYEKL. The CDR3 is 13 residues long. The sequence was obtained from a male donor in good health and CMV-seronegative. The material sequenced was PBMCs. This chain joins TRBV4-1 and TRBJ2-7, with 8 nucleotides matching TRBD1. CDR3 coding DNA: TGCGCCAGCAGCCAAGGGACAGGGTTCGAGCAGTACTTC. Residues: CASSQGTGFEQYF.